Listed here are 15 T cell receptor beta chains from one sample, sequenced in a study of blood T cell repertoires in COVID-19. Clones were sequenced by immunoSEQ multiplex PCR, and TCRdb holds only the in-frame ones, with some missing. The table lists roughly 180,000 clones, about three quarters of them singletons. Specimen: peripheral blood. All receptors come from a woman aged 45-65 years with active or convalescent COVID-19.

The rearrangement joins TRBV29-1 to TRBJ2-1, with 9 bases identical to TRBD1. CDR3 length: 14 amino acids. J gave up 5 bases and V 6 bases, and 8 bases lay outside the gene matches. Per the germline V gene, CDR1 is SQVTM and CDR2 is ANQGSEA. The CDR3 DNA reads as TGCAGCGTCAACCGGGACAGGGAAGACAATGAGCAGTTCTTC. Protein sequence: CSVNRDREDNEQFF.

The rearrangement uses TRBV11-3 and TRBJ2-2, with no clear D. Germline lookup yields CDR1 SGHNT and CDR2 YENEEA. V was clipped by 1 base and J by 7 bases, with 10 bases between them. The CDR3 is 14 residues long. CDR3 sequence reads: CASSLGLGSGELFF. CDR3 in DNA: TGTGCCAGCAGCTTAGGCCTGGGCAGCGGGGAGCTGTTTTTT.

This clone was recorded only once. The chain employs TRBV28 and TRBJ1-6; D gene ambiguous. Per germline, CDR1 MDHEN and CDR2 SYDVKM. The CDR3 extends over 12 amino acids. Deletions cut 1 base from V and 12 bases from J, with 7 bases between. The CDR3 sequence is CASSLLRGPLHF. The CDR3 coding sequence is TGTGCCAGCAGTTTATTGCGGGGACCCCTCCACTTT.

The rearrangement links TRBV5-8 to TRBJ2-7; 9 bases are a match to TRBD1. CDR1 SGHTS and CDR2 YDEGEE come from the germline V gene. This CDR3 is 13 amino acids long. V shed 6 bases and J 6 bases; nucleotides not matched to a gene: 7. The CDR3 sequence: CASNRDRVFEQYF. The CDR3 nucleotides are TGTGCCAGCAACCGGGACAGGGTGTTCGAGCAGTACTTC.

The chain combines TRBV7-2 with TRBJ2-1; perhaps TRBD2 as D (5 bases). CDR1 is SGHTA, CDR2 FQGNSA, per germline. V gave up 2 bases and J gave up 4 bases, with 12 bases separating them. The CDR3 runs 15 residues. CDR3: CASSLSVRGYNEQFF. The CDR3 bases are TGTGCCAGCAGCTTATCGGTAAGAGGGTACAATGAGCAGTTCTTC.

CDR3 protein: CAWRTGGPSVAGANVLTF. The DNA for the CDR3 is TGTGCCTGGAGGACAGGGGGACCCTCGGTAGCTGGGGCCAACGTCCTGACTTTC. The V gene is TRBV30, the J gene TRBJ2-6; 9 bases agree with TRBD1. The CDR3 totals 18 residues. Germline CDR1 GTSNPN, CDR2 SVGIG (reference sequence). The J segment lost 2 bases and the V segment lost 3 bases, leaving 11 bases of the junction unmatched.

In the case of this clone: A junction boundary mismatches the germline segment, possibly from a read error. The V gene is TRBV2, the J gene TRBJ2-7; 8 bases align to TRBD2. The CDR3 extends over 14 amino acids. The germline gives CDR1 SNHLY, CDR2 FYNNEI. CDR3 bases: TGTGCCAGCTCCCGGACGGGGGCCCCGTATCGGGGGGGCTTC. Protein: CASSRTGAPYRGGF.

The table lists this clone with a count of one. The chain is built from TRBV4-2 and TRBJ1-4, with D unresolved. V was cut by 0 bases and J by 5 bases, with 4 bases left in between. The CDR3 has 13 amino acids. Germline values: CDR1 LGHNA, CDR2 YNFKEQ. The CDR3 coding sequence is TGTGCCAGCAGCCAAGACCAGAATGAAAAACTGTTTTTT. Residues: CASSQDQNEKLFF.

This clone was observed a handful of times. This chain connects TRBV7-9 to TRBJ1-1; tentative D call: TRBD1 (5 bases). This CDR3 region has 16 residues. Trimming left V 5 bases short and J 0 bases short, with 16 bases between. The germline CDR1 and CDR2 sequences are SEHNR and FQNEAQ (reference sequence). CDR3 sequence reads: CASSPRGVLLNTEAFF. In nucleotides, the CDR3 is TGTGCCAGCAGCCCCCGGGGGGTGTTGCTGAACACTGAAGCTTTCTTT.

The chain links TRBV7-6 to TRBJ2-2; TRBD1 agrees at 10 bases. Germline-derived CDR1 and CDR2 are SGHVS and FNYEAQ. After removal of 5 bases from V and 8 bases from J, the junction contained 11 bases not matched to a gene. CDR3 size: 16 residues. This CDR3 is CASSPSDDRGPGELFF. DNA for the CDR3: TGTGCCAGCAGCCCGAGCGATGACAGGGGGCCGGGGGAGCTGTTTTTT.

The table lists this clone with many counts. The same CDR3 also results from other DNA sequences found in this sample. The chain couples TRBV3-1 (or the pseudogene TRBV3-2) to TRBJ1-2; D is possibly TRBD1 (5 bases). The CDR3 has 12 residues. Trimming pared 0 bases from V and 7 bases from J, leaving 6 bases between. Germline values: CDR1 LGHDT, CDR2 YNNKEL (reference sequence). As DNA, the CDR3 is TGTGCCAGCAGCCAAGACGGGGGTGGCTACACCTTC. Its protein product is CASSQDGGGYTF.

CDR3 amino acids: CATPGLAGVEQFF. As DNA, the CDR3 is TGCGCCACTCCGGGACTAGCGGGAGTAGAGCAGTTCTTC. The genes are TRBV10-1 and TRBJ2-1; 14 bases align to TRBD2. CDR1 is WNHNN and CDR2 is SYGVQD in the germline V gene (reference sequence). This CDR3 has 13 residues. After removal of 10 bases from V and 10 bases from J, the junction contained 6 bases not matched to a gene.

This chain uses TRBV7-2 with TRBJ2-1, with 9 positions matching TRBD1. CDR3 size: 16 residues. Losses at the gene ends were 1 base for V and 1 base for J; bases not matched to a gene: 2. Germline assignment: CDR1 SGHTA and CDR2 FQGNSA. The CDR3: CASSLGGQGSYNEQFF. The CDR3 coding sequence is TGTGCCAGCAGCTTAGGGGGACAGGGATCCTACAATGAGCAGTTCTTC.

The rearrangement joins TRBV5-6 to TRBJ2-3, with no clear D. Germline-derived CDR1 and CDR2 are SGHDT and YYEEEE. This CDR3 region has 15 residues. The V end lost 0 bases, the J end lost 4 bases, and 12 bases lay between the germline ends. CDR3 in DNA: TGTGCCAGCAGCTTGGGAGCGTCTCGGGCAGATACGCAGTATTTT. Amino acid sequence: CASSLGASRADTQYF.

The chain recombines TRBV25-1 with TRBJ1-2; 8 nucleotides align to TRBD1. The CDR3 is made up of 17 amino acids. Per the germline V gene, CDR1 is MGHDK and CDR2 is SYGVNS. After removal of 4 bases from V and 3 bases from J, the junction contained 13 bases not matched to a gene. As DNA, the CDR3 is TGTGCCAGCAGTGTTAGCCTTGGACAGGGTCGCGACTATGGCTACACCTTC. Translating gives CASSVSLGQGRDYGYTF.